A selection of T cell receptor beta chains follows, all from one sample in a study of shared clonotypes between healthy human individuals. This table comes from immunoSEQ multiplex PCR, and its TCRdb copy is limited to in-frame clones, with some not included. The sample shows roughly 1.5 million clones, about 98% of them seen only once. The specimen was naive CD4+ T cells sorted from blood. These receptors were taken from a man aged 25 to 40 in good health. The CDR3 runs from the conserved cysteine through the conserved F or W. Each record gives: J gene, V gene, CDR3 protein.

>TRBJ2-7|TRBV6-5
CASSYGGREQYF
>TRBJ1-5|TRBV28
CASKGRSLYSNQPQHF
>TRBJ2-7|TRBV6-4
CAITGRLVSYEQYF
>TRBJ2-5|TRBV9
CASSVGLADQETQYF
>TRBJ2-7|TRBV10-3
CAISESMPTYEQYF
>TRBJ2-2|TRBV27
CASSAEREPTGELFF
>TRBJ2-7|TRBV19
CASSIRPDSYEQYF
>TRBJ2-2|TRBV2
CASGRRGRTGELFF
>TRBJ1-2|TRBV30
CAWSRSARGYTF
>TRBJ1-1|TRBV29-1
CSVRKGVRDTEAFF
>TRBJ1-4|TRBV27
CASSLDRRGEKLFF
>TRBJ2-1|TRBV6-6
CASSYVRDEQFF
>TRBJ2-1|TRBV20-1
CSARGVREQFF
>TRBJ1-4|TRBV6-5
CASSYYRGEEKLFF
>TRBJ2-6|TRBV27
CASSFYGTGGRLSGANVLTF
>TRBJ2-7|TRBV15
CATSRAGTYYEQYF
>TRBJ2-7|TRBV7-9
CASSLSGSSYEQYF
>TRBJ2-5|TRBV10-2
CASRRTGQQETQYF
>TRBJ1-2|TRBV7-8
CASSLVPGFYGYTF
>TRBJ2-5|TRBV5-1
CASSSSYQETQYF
>TRBJ1-1|TRBV27
CASSYSDISTEAFF
>TRBJ2-5|TRBV27
CAAGGVRTQYF
>TRBJ2-7|TRBV21-1
CASSPDLTSGDPSYEQYF
>TRBJ2-3|TRBV5-4
CASSFGLIGGDTQYF
>TRBJ2-4|TRBV11-2
CASSLSENIQYF
>TRBJ1-5|TRBV4-1
CASSPFWRATGSQPQHF
>TRBJ1-1|TRBV7-6
CASSLGGGTEAFF
>TRBJ1-3|TRBV9
CASSGLTRGTGNTIYF
>TRBJ2-6|TRBV7-2
CASSFGLWRLSDGANVLTF
>TRBJ2-6|TRBV28
CASSFSLGQGKLSGANVLTF
>TRBJ1-2|TRBV29-1
CSVDPRDRDSSYTF
>TRBJ2-1|TRBV2
CASTKEGGPTFDEQFF
>TRBJ2-1|TRBV6-4
CASRERGSSYNEQFF
>TRBJ2-1|TRBV27
CASSLRASGTPYNEQFF
>TRBJ2-5|TRBV7-9
CASSPRTGGVWETQYF
>TRBJ1-4|TRBV6-1
CASSEAARGEKLFF
>TRBJ2-5|TRBV25-1
CASSAHRTNQETQYF
>TRBJ2-3|TRBV28
CASSAGGRPSTDTQYF
>TRBJ2-3|TRBV19
CASSLSTDTQYF
>TRBJ2-2|TRBV29-1
CSVDRDSVTGELFF
>TRBJ1-4|TRBV2
CASTQTLNEKLFF
>TRBJ1-5|TRBV2
CASGMWDRAQPQHF
>TRBJ2-2|TRBV6-6
CAIALARGTGELFF
>TRBJ1-1|TRBV5-1
CASSTSENTEAFF
>TRBJ2-1|TRBV9
CASSVAQGAQFF
>TRBJ2-2|TRBV19
CASSTGQRSYPNTGELFF
>TRBJ2-1|TRBV7-8
CASSRGDSYNEQFF
>TRBJ2-7|TRBV14
CASSHLSDDKYEQYF
>TRBJ2-1|TRBV18
CASSRQVAYNEQFF
>TRBJ2-3|TRBV5-4
CATTTGGAKDTQYF
>TRBJ2-5|TRBV2
CASLFHGAEKETQYF
>TRBJ2-5|TRBV19
CASSLTGTGRETQYF
>TRBJ1-2|TRBV29-1
CSVAGTASGYGYTF
>TRBJ1-2|TRBV14
CASSHRPGANGYTF
>TRBJ2-7|TRBV5-5
CASRSGLAVLSYEQYF
>TRBJ1-2|TRBV30
CAWSSGTRNYGYTF
>TRBJ2-7|TRBV2
CASTRREGSYEQYF
>TRBJ2-1|TRBV27
CASSYQAKQFF